One sample yielded the 24 T cell receptor beta chains listed below, sequenced in a study of cytomegalovirus exposure and HLA in healthy donors. Researchers ran the PCR with 60 Vbeta and 13 Jbeta primers. The repertoire was sequenced with immunoSEQ multiplex PCR; TCRdb's copy has only in-frame clones and lacks some. The sample includes about 82,000 clones, about 70% of them seen just once. What was sequenced was PBMCs. These receptors were obtained from a woman in her forties or fifties in good health and CMV-seropositive.

The J gene is TRBJ1-5, the V gene TRBV30, with no clear D. There are 14 residues in the CDR3. CDR1 GTSNPN and CDR2 SVGIG come from the germline V gene (reference sequence). V dropped 0 bases and J dropped 0 bases, with 6 bases sitting between them. CDR3 amino acids: CAWSVVDSNQPQHF. The CDR3 DNA reads TGTGCCTGGAGTGTAGTAGATAGCAATCAGCCCCAGCATTTT.

The rearrangement joins TRBV2 to TRBJ2-7; TRBD2 matches 15 bases. J was trimmed by 2 bases and V by 6 bases; bases with no gene match: 5. CDR1 is SNHLY, CDR2 FYNNEI, per germline. This CDR3 has 16 amino acids. The CDR3 here is CASRPRTSGRAYEQYF. The CDR3 coding sequence is TGTGCCAGCAGGCCGCGGACTAGCGGGAGGGCCTACGAGCAGTACTTC. The full variable domain, its missing parts supplied by reference TRBV2 and TRBJ2-7, is EPEVTQTPSHQVTQMGQEVILRCVPISNHLYFYWYRQILGQKVEFLVSFYNNEISEKSEIFDDQFSVERPDGSNFTLKIRSTKLEDSAMYFCASRPRTSGRAYEQYFGPGTRLTVT.

The gene calls are TRBV10-3 and TRBJ2-7, with 7 bases identical to TRBD1. This CDR3 region has 15 residues. Germline CDR1 reads ENHRY; CDR2 reads SYGVKD. V lost 0 bases and J lost 0; bases outside the gene matches: 2. CDR3 sequence: CAISESAGGSYEQYF. CDR3 in DNA: TGTGCCATCAGTGAGTCCGCAGGGGGCTCCTACGAGCAGTACTTC.

V usage is TRBV4-1 and J usage is TRBJ2-7, with 12 bases identical to TRBD2. J was trimmed by 3 bases and V by 6 bases; bases with no gene match: 3. This CDR3 region has 14 residues. Germline CDR1 reads MGHRA; CDR2 reads YSYEKL. CDR3 sequence reads: CASRPTSGSYEQYF. The DNA of the CDR3 is TGCGCCAGCAGGCCGACTAGCGGGAGCTACGAGCAGTACTTC.

The V call is TRBV30, the J call TRBJ2-1, with a weak D call TRBD1 (6 bases). Deletions cut 0 bases from V and 0 bases from J, with 6 bases between. The CDR3 length is 14 residues. Germline CDR1 reads GTSNPN; CDR2 reads SVGIG (reference sequence). The CDR3 DNA reads as TGTGCCTGGAGTGTAGGGGGCTCCTACAATGAGCAGTTCTTC. Its protein is CAWSVGGSYNEQFF.

This clone came up once. The genes are TRBV6-1 and TRBJ2-1; 13 bases map to TRBD2. Germline V gene data show CDR1 as MNHNS and CDR2 as SASEGT. The CDR3 spans 19 residues. With V trimmed by 2 bases and J by 2 bases, 9 bases remained unmatched. The CDR3 bases are TGTGCCAGCAGTGAACTCTGGACTAGCGGGAGTACAACCTACAATGAGCAGTTCTTC. It codes for CASSELWTSGSTTYNEQFF.

The chain uses TRBV18 and TRBJ1-5, with D possibly matching TRBD1 (6 bases). V was pared by 2 bases and J by 3 bases, with 11 bases between. CDR1 and CDR2 (germline): KGHSH, LQKENI. This CDR3 comprises 15 residues. CDR3 in amino acids: CASSPLGAINQPQHF. The CDR3, as DNA: TGTGCCAGCTCACCATTGGGGGCTATCAATCAGCCCCAGCATTTT. Looking up the rest from reference TRBV18 and TRBJ1-5 gives the full variable domain: NAGVMQNPRHLVRRRGQEARLRCSPMKGHSHVYWYRQLPEEGLKFMVYLQKENIIDESGMPKERFSAEFPKEGPSILRIQQVVRGDSAAYFCASSPLGAINQPQHFGDGTRLSIL.

This rearrangement joins TRBV7-6 to TRBJ1-2; D is uncertain. The CDR3 contains 15 residues. CDR1 and CDR2 from the germline V gene are SGHVS and FNYEAQ. V lost 8 bases and J lost 1, with 17 bases in between. The CDR3 spells CASAAYSRDNYGYTF. In DNA form, the CDR3 reads TGTGCCAGCGCAGCTTACTCCCGGGATAACTATGGCTACACCTTC.

In this sample, this clone turned up once. The gene calls are TRBV6-5 and TRBJ2-7, with D possibly being TRBD2 (6 bases). With 7 bases removed from V and 0 bases from J, the gap between germline ends came to 10 bases. This CDR3 has 13 amino acids. Germline-derived CDR1 and CDR2 are MNHEY and SVGAGI. In DNA form, the CDR3 reads TGTGCCAGCATCGGGGGAAGCTCCTACGAGCAGTACTTC. This sequence encodes CASIGGSSYEQYF.

CDR3 in amino acids: CASSPGLAGVHEQFF. In DNA form, the CDR3 reads TGCGCCAGCAGCCCGGGACTAGCGGGAGTCCATGAGCAGTTCTTC. The V call is TRBV5-1, the J call TRBJ2-1; 14 nucleotides agree with TRBD2. This CDR3 contains 15 residues. The J segment lost 8 bases and the V segment lost 4 bases, leaving 5 bases of the junction unmatched. Germline-derived CDR1 and CDR2 are SGHRS and YFSETQ.

This clone was observed once. The chain has TRBV6-5 and TRBJ1-2, with a possible D match to TRBD1 (6 bases). The V gene lost 9 bases and the J gene lost 8 bases, with 13 bases spanning the gap. This CDR3 spans 11 amino acids. Germline CDR1 MNHEY, CDR2 SVGAGI. As DNA, the CDR3 is TGTGCCAGTTCACAGGGAGACGGCTACACCTTC. Its protein product is CASSQGDGYTF.

This chain links TRBV7-8 with TRBJ2-3; TRBD2 is a possible D gene (6 bases). The CDR3 runs 16 residues. Trimming stripped 6 bases from V and 3 bases from J, with 19 bases between. Germline CDR1 reads SGHVS; CDR2 reads FQNEAQ. CDR3 in amino acids: CASSKSVGGTTDTQYF. CDR3 coding DNA: TGTGCCAGCAGTAAATCGGTGGGCGGGACTACAGATACGCAGTATTTT.

This clone was picked up one time. CDR3 in DNA: TGTGCCTGGGCCCCGACAGGGATTGGGTATAGCAATCAGCCCCAGCATTTT. This sequence encodes CAWAPTGIGYSNQPQHF. This chain uses TRBV30 with TRBJ1-5; 7 nucleotides align to TRBD1. The junction had 13 bases not matched to a gene; V was cut back by 5 bases and J by 0 bases. This CDR3 region has 17 residues. From germline, CDR1 is GTSNPN and CDR2 SVGIG (reference sequence).

The CDR3 protein is CASSPGGGGQPQHF. DNA of the CDR3: TGCGCCAGCAGCCCGGGAGGGGGCGGGCAGCCCCAGCATTTT. The rearrangement uses TRBV5-1 and TRBJ1-5, with 7 bases matching TRBD1. CDR1 and CDR2 (germline): SGHRS, YFSETQ. With V trimmed by 4 bases and J by 7 bases, 8 bases remained unmatched. CDR3 length: 14 residues.

The gene calls are TRBV6-5 and TRBJ2-7; perhaps TRBD1 as D (6 bases). Germline CDR1 and CDR2: MNHEY and SVGAGI. V was clipped by 5 bases and J by 4 bases, with 18 bases between them. The CDR3 consists of 15 residues. CDR3 in DNA: TGTGCCAGCAGTCCCAGCGACAGGTTTTTTTACGAGCAGTACTTC. It is translated as CASSPSDRFFYEQYF.

The V call is TRBV2, the J call TRBJ2-3; D is ambiguous. Trimming left V 6 bases short and J 6 bases short, with 10 bases between. Germline values: CDR1 SNHLY, CDR2 FYNNEI. The CDR3 runs 12 residues. DNA for the CDR3: TGTGCCAGCAGCCCCCCTGTGGATACGCAGTATTTT. Its translation is CASSPPVDTQYF.

V is TRBV6-4 and J is TRBJ2-7, with 8 bases that match TRBD1. The CDR3 has 14 residues. V was pared by 4 bases and J by 7 bases, with 9 bases of the junction left unmatched. The V gene's germline CDR1 is MRHNA and CDR2 SNTAGT. CDR3 DNA: TGTGCCAGCAGTGCAGGGGGCGCTTCTGGAGAGCAGTACTTC. Its protein is CASSAGGASGEQYF.

This chain links TRBV5-1 with TRBJ1-1; TRBD1 matches 8 bases. Germline assignment: CDR1 SGHRS and CDR2 YFSETQ. The CDR3 spans 15 residues. V trimming: 0 bases; J trimming: 4 bases; junction bases outside the gene matches: 5. CDR3 region: CASSLGTGRGTEAFF. CDR3 DNA sequence: TGCGCCAGCAGCTTGGGGACAGGGAGGGGCACTGAAGCTTTCTTT.

The genes are TRBV28 and TRBJ2-1; the D gene is possibly TRBD2 (6 bases). Germline V lookup: CDR1 MDHEN, CDR2 SYDVKM. V was clipped by 6 bases and J by 0 bases, with 12 bases between them. This CDR3 has 15 amino acids. The CDR3 sequence: CASSRGSSSYNEQFF. The CDR3 DNA follows: TGTGCCAGCAGCCGGGGGAGTAGCTCCTACAATGAGCAGTTCTTC.

The chain uses TRBV9 and TRBJ1-1, with D possibly TRBD1 on 6 matching bases. The germline gives CDR1 SGDLS, CDR2 YYNGEE. The CDR3 spans 14 residues. The V and J ends lost 2 bases and 4 bases respectively, with 12 bases between them. CDR3 coding DNA: TGTGCCAGCAGCGTTACAGGGTCTCTCACTGAAGCTTTCTTT. Amino acids: CASSVTGSLTEAFF.

This clone was detected once. The gene calls are TRBV13 and TRBJ2-7; 12 nucleotides agree with TRBD1. CDR3 length: 15 amino acids. In germline, CDR1 is PRHDT, CDR2 FYEKMQ (reference sequence). After removal of 4 bases from V and 6 bases from J, the junction contained 7 bases not matched to a gene. CDR3 sequence: CASSSPGQGAGEQYF. CDR3 DNA sequence: TGTGCCAGCAGCTCGCCGGGACAGGGGGCGGGCGAGCAGTACTTC.

The chain recombines TRBV6-5 with TRBJ2-7; possible D gene TRBD1, 5 bases. The CDR3 spans 13 residues. Trimming stripped 4 bases from V and 4 bases from J, with 11 bases between. Germline CDR1 reads MNHEY; CDR2 reads SVGAGI. DNA for the CDR3: TGTGCCAGCAGTTCTTTCGACAGTTACGAGCAGTACTTC. This encodes CASSSFDSYEQYF.

The V call is TRBV11-1, the J call TRBJ2-2; 7 nucleotides match TRBD2. The CDR3 extends over 16 amino acids. J gave up 5 bases and V 5 bases, and 11 bases lay outside the gene matches. Germline V CDR1 and CDR2: SGHAT, FQDESV (reference sequence). CDR3 sequence: CASSRGTTRETGELFF. DNA for the CDR3: TGTGCCAGCAGCCGCGGGACTACCAGAGAAACCGGGGAGCTGTTTTTT.

V gene TRBV6-5 combines with J gene TRBJ1-5, with TRBD1 identical over 9 bases. CDR1 and CDR2 (germline): MNHEY, SVGAGI. The CDR3 covers 15 residues. The junction had 6 bases not matched to a gene; V was cut back by 5 bases and J by 4 bases. The CDR3 spells CASSRTGDRNQPQHF. The CDR3 DNA follows: TGTGCCAGCAGTCGGACAGGGGATCGTAATCAGCCCCAGCATTTT.